This T cell receptor beta chain was identified during a study of blood T cell repertoires in COVID-19. As for the study in general: The United States, Italy and Spain were the sources of the acute and convalescent COVID-19 samples. T cells, B-cell-depleted T cells, or PBMCs supplied cDNA or gDNA.

In the authors' workflow: The authors estimated nucleated cell counts from reference gene primer amplification. Sequencing used immunoSEQ multiplex PCR; TCRdb keeps in-frame clones, though not all of them. V and J calls and clone size are those listed in that table; D and trimming were worked out from the DNA. Seen here are under 30,000 clones, approximately 94% observed once, and the top ten hold 4%. Material for sequencing was peripheral blood. This clonotype was obtained from a human donor with active COVID-19. The donor label of this sample is uncertain.

CDR3 protein: CASSRRGHQETQYF. The CDR3 bases are TGTGCCAGCAGCCGCAGGGGGCACCAAGAGACCCAGTACTTC. The chain combines TRBV14 with TRBJ2-5; 8 bases map to TRBD1. The CDR3 is made up of 14 amino acids. V shed 4 bases, J shed 0 bases, and the junction held 1 base outside the gene matches. The V gene's germline CDR1 is SGHDN and CDR2 FVKESK.